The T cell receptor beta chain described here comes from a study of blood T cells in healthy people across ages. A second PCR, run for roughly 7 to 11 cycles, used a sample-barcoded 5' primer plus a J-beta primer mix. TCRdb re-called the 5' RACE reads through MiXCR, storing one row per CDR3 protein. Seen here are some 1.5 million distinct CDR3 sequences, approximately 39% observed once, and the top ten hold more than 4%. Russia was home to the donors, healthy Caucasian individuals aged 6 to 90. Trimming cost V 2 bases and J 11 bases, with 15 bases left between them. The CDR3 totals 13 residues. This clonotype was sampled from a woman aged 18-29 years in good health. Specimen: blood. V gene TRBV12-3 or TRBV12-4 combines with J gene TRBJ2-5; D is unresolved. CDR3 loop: CASSLTQSNEQYF. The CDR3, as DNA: TGTGCCAGCAGTTTAACGCAGAGCAATGAGCAGTACTTC.